This T cell receptor (beta chain) came from a study of blood T cell repertoires in COVID-19. Whole-study context: Researchers got acute and convalescent COVID-19 samples from the United States, Italy and Spain. PBMCs, B-cell-depleted T cells, or T cells were the source of the cDNA or gDNA that made up the material.

The CDR3 consists of 16 residues. V lost 2 bases to trimming and J lost 8 bases, with 19 bases between them. Germline assignment: CDR1 SGHTS and CDR2 YDEGEE. Everyone who took part was about 18 to 89 years old, and they came from about two dozen US areas. TCRdb's copy holds only in-frame clones and misses some; the assay was immunoSEQ multiplex PCR. The table lists a few hundred thousand clones, roughly nine tenths of them singletons. This sequence was found in a human donor in a cohort exposed to, infected with or recovered from COVID-19 (not recorded which). The donor label of this sample is uncertain. The chain is built from TRBV5-8 and TRBJ1-4, with unresolved D. Source material: PBMCs or T cells enriched from blood (not recorded which). In nucleotides, the CDR3 is TGTGCCAGCAGCTTTTATTCCTGGGTGAGGGAAGAAAAACTGTTTTTT. As protein: CASSFYSWVREEKLFF.